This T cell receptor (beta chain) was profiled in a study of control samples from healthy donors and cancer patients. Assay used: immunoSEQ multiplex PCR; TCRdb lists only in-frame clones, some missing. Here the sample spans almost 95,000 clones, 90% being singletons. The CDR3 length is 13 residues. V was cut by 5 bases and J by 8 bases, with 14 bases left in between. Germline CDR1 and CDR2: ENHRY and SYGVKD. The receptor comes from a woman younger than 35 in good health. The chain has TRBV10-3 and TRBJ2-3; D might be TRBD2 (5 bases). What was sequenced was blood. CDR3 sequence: CAISRGSHVTQYF. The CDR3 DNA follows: TGTGCCATCAGTCGGGGATCTCATGTTACGCAGTATTTT.